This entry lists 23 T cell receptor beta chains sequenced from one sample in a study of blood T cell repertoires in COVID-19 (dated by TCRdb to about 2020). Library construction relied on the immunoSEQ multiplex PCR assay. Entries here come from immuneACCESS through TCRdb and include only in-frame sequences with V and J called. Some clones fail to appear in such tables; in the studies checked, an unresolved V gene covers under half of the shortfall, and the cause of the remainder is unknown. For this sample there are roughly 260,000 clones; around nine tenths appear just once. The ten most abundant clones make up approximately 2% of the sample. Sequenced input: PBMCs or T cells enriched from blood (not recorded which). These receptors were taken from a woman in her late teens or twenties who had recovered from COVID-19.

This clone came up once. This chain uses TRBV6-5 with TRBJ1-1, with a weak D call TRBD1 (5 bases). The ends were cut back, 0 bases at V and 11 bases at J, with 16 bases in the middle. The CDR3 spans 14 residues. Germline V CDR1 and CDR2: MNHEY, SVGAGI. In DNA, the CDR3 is TGTGCCAGCAGTTACTCATCCCAGGGTGGGGGGGCTTTCTTT. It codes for CASSYSSQGGGAFF.

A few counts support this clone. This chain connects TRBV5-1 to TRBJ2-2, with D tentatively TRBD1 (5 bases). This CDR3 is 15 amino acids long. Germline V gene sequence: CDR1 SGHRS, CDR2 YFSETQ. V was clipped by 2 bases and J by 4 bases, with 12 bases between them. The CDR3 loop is CASSLRDRGTGELFF. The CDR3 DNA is TGCGCCAGCAGCTTACGCGACAGAGGCACCGGGGAGCTGTTTTTT.

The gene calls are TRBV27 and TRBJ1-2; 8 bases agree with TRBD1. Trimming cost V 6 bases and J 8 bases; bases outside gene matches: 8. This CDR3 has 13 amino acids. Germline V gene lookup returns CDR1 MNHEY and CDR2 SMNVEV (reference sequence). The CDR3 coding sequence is TGTGCCAGCAGCTCGACAGGGGCCCGGGGCTACACCTTC. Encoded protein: CASSSTGARGYTF.

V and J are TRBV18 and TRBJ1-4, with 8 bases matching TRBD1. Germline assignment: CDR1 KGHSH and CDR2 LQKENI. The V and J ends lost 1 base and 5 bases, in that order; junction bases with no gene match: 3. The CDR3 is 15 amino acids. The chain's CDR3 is CASSPRPGGNEKLFF. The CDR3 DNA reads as TGTGCCAGCTCACCACGACCAGGGGGCAATGAAAAACTGTTTTTT.

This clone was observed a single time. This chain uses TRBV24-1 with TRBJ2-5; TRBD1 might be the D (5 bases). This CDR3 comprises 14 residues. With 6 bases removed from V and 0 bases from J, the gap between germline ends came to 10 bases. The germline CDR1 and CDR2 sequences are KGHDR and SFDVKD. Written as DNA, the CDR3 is TGTGCCACCAGTAATTCAGGGAACCAAGAGACCCAGTACTTC. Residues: CATSNSGNQETQYF.

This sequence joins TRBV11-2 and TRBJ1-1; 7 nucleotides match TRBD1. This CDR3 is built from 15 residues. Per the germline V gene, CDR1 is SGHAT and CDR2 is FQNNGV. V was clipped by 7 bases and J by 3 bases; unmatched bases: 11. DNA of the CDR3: TGTGCCAGCACCTCTCGGGATCAGGGGGACACTGAAGCTTTCTTT. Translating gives CASTSRDQGDTEAFF.

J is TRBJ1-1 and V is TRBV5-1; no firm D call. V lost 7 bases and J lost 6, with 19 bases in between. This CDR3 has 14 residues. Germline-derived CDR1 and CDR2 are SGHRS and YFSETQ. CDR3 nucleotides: TGCGCCAGCGGCGCTAGGGAGGGCGGCTCTGAAGCTTTCTTT. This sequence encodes CASGAREGGSEAFF.

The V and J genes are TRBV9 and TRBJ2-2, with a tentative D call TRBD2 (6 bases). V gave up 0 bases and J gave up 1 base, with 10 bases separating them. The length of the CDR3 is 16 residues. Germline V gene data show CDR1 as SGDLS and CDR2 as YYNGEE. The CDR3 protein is CASSVGGEMNTGELFF. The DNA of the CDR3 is TGTGCCAGCAGCGTAGGGGGGGAGATGAACACCGGGGAGCTGTTTTTT. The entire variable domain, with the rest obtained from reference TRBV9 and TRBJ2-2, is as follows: DSGVTQTPKHLITATGQRVTLRCSPRSGDLSVYWYQQSLDQGLQFLIQYYNGEERAKGNILERFSAQQFPDLHSELNLSSLELGDSALYFCASSVGGEMNTGELFFGEGSRLTVL.

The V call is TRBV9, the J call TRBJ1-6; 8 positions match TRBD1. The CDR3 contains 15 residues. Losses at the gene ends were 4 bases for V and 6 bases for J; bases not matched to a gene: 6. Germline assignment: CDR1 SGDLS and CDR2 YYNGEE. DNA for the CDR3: TGTGCCAGCAGCCCGAGGGACAGGACTAATTCACCCCTCCACTTT. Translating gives CASSPRDRTNSPLHF.

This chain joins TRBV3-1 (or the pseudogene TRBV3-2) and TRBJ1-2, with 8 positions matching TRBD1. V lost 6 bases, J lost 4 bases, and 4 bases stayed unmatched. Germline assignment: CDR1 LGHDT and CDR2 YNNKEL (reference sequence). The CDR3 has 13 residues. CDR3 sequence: CASRETGGYGYTF. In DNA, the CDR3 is TGTGCCAGCAGGGAAACAGGGGGCTATGGCTACACCTTC.

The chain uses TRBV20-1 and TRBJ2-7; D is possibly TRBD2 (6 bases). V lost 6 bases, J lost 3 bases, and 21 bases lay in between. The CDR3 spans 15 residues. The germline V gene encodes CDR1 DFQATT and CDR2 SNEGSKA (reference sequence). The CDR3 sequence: CSASRLRGLVYEQYF. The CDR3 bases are TGCAGTGCCAGTCGGCTGCGGGGTTTAGTCTACGAGCAGTACTTC.

CDR3 protein: CAISDGTAPSPLHF. The CDR3 region has the DNA TGTGCCATCAGTGACGGGACAGCTCCTTCACCCCTCCACTTT. The V and J genes are TRBV10-3 and TRBJ1-6, with 7 bases that match TRBD1. J was trimmed by 9 bases and V by 3 bases; bases with no gene match: 5. From germline, CDR1 is ENHRY and CDR2 SYGVKD. This CDR3 is built from 14 residues.

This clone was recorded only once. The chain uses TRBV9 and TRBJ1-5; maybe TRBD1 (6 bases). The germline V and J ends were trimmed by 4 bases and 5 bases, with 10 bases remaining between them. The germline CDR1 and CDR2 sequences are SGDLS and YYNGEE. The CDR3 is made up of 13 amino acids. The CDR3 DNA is TGTGCCAGCAGCCAAGGGGGTCATCAGCCCCAGCATTTT. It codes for CASSQGGHQPQHF.

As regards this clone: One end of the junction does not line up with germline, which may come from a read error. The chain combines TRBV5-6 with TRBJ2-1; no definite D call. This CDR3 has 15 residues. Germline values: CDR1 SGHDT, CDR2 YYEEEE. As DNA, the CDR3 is TGTGCCAGCAGCTTTCGAGTCCGGCGGATGAATGGGCAGTTCTTC. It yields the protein CASSFRVRRMNGQFF. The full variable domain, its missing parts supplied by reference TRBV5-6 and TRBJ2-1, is DAGVTQSPTHLIKTRGQQVTLRCSPKSGHDTVSWYQQALGQGPQFIFQYYEEEERQRGNFPDRFSGHQFPNYSSELNVNALLLGDSALYLCASSFRVRRMNGQFFGPGTRLTVL.

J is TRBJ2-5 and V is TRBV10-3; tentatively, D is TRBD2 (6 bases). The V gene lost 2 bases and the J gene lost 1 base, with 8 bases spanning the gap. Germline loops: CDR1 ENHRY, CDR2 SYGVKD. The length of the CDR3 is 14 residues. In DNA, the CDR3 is TGTGCCATCAGTGAGCGGGGGTCCCAAGAGACCCAGTACTTC. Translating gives CAISERGSQETQYF.

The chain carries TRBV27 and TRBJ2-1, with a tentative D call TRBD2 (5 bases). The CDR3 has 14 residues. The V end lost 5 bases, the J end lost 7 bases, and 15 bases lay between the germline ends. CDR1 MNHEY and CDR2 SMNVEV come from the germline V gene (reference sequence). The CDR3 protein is CASSPGLLRNEQFF. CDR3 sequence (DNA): TGTGCCAGCAGTCCAGGACTGCTTCGGAATGAGCAGTTCTTC.

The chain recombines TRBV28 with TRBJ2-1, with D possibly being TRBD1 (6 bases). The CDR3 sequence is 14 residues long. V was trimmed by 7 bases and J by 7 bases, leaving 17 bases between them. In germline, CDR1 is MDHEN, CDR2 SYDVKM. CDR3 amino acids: CASTQGDRWNEQFF. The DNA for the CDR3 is TGTGCCAGCACACAGGGCGATAGGTGGAATGAGCAGTTCTTC.

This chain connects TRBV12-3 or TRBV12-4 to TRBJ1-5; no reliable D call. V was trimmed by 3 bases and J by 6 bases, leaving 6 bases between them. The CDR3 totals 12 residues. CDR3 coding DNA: TGTGCCAGCAGTTTGTTTCTTCAGCCCCAGCATTTT. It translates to CASSLFLQPQHF.

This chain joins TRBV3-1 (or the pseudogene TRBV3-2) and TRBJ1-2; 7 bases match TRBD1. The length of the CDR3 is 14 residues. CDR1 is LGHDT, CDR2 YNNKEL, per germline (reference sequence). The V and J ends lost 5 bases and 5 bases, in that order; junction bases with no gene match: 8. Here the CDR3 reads CASSSPTGRYGYTF. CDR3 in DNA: TGTGCCAGCAGCTCCCCGACAGGGAGGTATGGCTACACCTTC.

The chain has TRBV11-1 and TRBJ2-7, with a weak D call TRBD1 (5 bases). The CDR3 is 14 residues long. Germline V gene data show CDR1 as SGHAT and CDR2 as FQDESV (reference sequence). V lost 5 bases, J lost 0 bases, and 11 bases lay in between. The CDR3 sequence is CASSPQGGSYEQYF. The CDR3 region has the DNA TGTGCCAGCAGCCCGCAGGGTGGCTCCTACGAGCAGTACTTC.

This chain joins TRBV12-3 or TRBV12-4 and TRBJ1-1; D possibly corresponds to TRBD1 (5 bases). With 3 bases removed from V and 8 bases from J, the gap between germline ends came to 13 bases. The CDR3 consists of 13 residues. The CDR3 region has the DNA TGTGCCAGCAGTTTGGACGGGGCGGGAGAAGCTTTCTTT. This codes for CASSLDGAGEAFF.

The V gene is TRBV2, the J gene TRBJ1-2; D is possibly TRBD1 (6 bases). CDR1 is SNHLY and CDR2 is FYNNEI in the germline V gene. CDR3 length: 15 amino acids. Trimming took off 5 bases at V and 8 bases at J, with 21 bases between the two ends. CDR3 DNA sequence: TGTGCCAGCAGTTCTACTGGAGACAGGACATTCGGCTACACCTTC. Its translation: CASSSTGDRTFGYTF.

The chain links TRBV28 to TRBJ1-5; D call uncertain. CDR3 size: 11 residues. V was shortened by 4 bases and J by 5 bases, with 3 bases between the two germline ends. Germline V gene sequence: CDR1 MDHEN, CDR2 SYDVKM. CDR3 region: CASSSYQPQHF. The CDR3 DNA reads TGTGCCAGCAGTTCCTATCAGCCCCAGCATTTT.